A selection of T cell receptor beta chains follows, all from one sample in a study of blood T cell repertoires in COVID-19. The method was immunoSEQ multiplex PCR; TCRdb's version includes in-frame clones alone and lacks a portion of them. The repertoire holds 250,000 to 350,000 clones, 85% to 90% seen once, with around 1.7% in the top ten. Sequencing input: PBMCs or T cells enriched from blood (not recorded which). The receptors were sampled from a woman aged 18-30 years with acute COVID-19. The CDR3 runs from the conserved cysteine through the conserved F or W. A D gene is named only where the DNA matches it firmly. Part of the rows lack a size; the others show once, few, many or a class for expanded clones.

j_gene: TRBJ2-7; abundance: -; d_gene: TRBD2; v_gene: TRBV7-9; len: 18; CDR3nt: TGTGCCAGCGGGGGAAACGGACTAGCGGGGAGGAGCTCCTACGAGCAGTACTTC; CDR3aa: CASGGNGLAGRSSYEQYF
j_gene: TRBJ1-4; abundance: -; d_gene: TRBD1; v_gene: TRBV18; len: 15; CDR3nt: TGTGCCAGCTCATCATACGGGACAGATAATGAAAAACTGTTTTTT; CDR3aa: CASSSYGTDNEKLFF
j_gene: TRBJ1-6; abundance: once; d_gene: -; v_gene: TRBV6-5; len: 15; CDR3nt: TGTGCCAGCACACTGCTACAGGGTGTAAATTCACCCCTCCACTTT; CDR3aa: CASTLLQGVNSPLHF
j_gene: TRBJ2-1; abundance: -; d_gene: -; v_gene: TRBV4-3; len: 15; CDR3nt: TGCGCCAGCAGCCAAGGTAGCGGAGTATACAATGAGCAGTTCTTC; CDR3aa: CASSQGSGVYNEQFF
j_gene: TRBJ1-2; abundance: -; d_gene: -; v_gene: TRBV7-9; len: 14; CDR3nt: TGTGCCAGCAGCCCCAGGATTTTTCGCTATGGCTACACCTTC; CDR3aa: CASSPRIFRYGYTF
j_gene: TRBJ2-1; abundance: -; d_gene: TRBD2; v_gene: TRBV5-1; len: 17; CDR3nt: TGCGCCAGCAGCCCCGGACTAGCGGGAGCCGTCTACAATGAGCAGTTCTTC; CDR3aa: CASSPGLAGAVYNEQFF
j_gene: TRBJ2-1; abundance: -; d_gene: TRBD2; v_gene: TRBV12-3/TRBV12-4; len: 13; CDR3nt: TGTGCCAGCATATCCCGGGGGGGGAATGAGCAGTTCTTC; CDR3aa: CASISRGGNEQFF
j_gene: TRBJ2-7; abundance: -; d_gene: TRBD2; v_gene: TRBV27; len: 13; CDR3nt: TGTGCCAGCAAGGGAGGGGTCCCCTACGAGCAGTACTTC; CDR3aa: CASKGGVPYEQYF
j_gene: TRBJ2-7; abundance: -; d_gene: -; v_gene: TRBV7-9; len: 15; CDR3nt: TGTGCCAGCAGCCCCGCCCGAGCGGAGTTCTACGAGCAGTACTTC; CDR3aa: CASSPARAEFYEQYF
j_gene: TRBJ2-7; abundance: once; d_gene: -; v_gene: TRBV6-6; len: 15; CDR3nt: TGTGCCAGCAGTTACTGGGGACTCGATGTCTACGAGCAGTACTTC; CDR3aa: CASSYWGLDVYEQYF
j_gene: TRBJ1-5; abundance: -; d_gene: -; v_gene: TRBV24-1; len: 16; CDR3nt: TGTGCCACCAGTGAATGTGGGCAGGGGCGCAATCAGCCCCAGCATTTT; CDR3aa: CATSECGQGRNQPQHF
j_gene: TRBJ1-3; abundance: -; d_gene: -; v_gene: TRBV7-9; len: 16; CDR3nt: TGTGCCAGCAGCCCCGGGAGGCAGGACGCTGGAAACACCATATATTTT; CDR3aa: CASSPGRQDAGNTIYF
j_gene: TRBJ1-3; abundance: -; d_gene: -; v_gene: TRBV11-2; len: 18; CDR3nt: TGTGCCAGCAGCTTAGCGGCTTTTACAGCAGGGGCGGGAAACACCATATATTTT; CDR3aa: CASSLAAFTAGAGNTIYF
j_gene: TRBJ2-1; abundance: -; d_gene: TRBD2; v_gene: TRBV11-2; len: 19; CDR3nt: TGTGCCAGCAGCCAGCGGGGGATATCGACTAGCGGGAGTAGGAATGAGCAGTTCTTC; CDR3aa: CASSQRGISTSGSRNEQFF
j_gene: TRBJ2-2; abundance: -; d_gene: -; v_gene: TRBV11-2; len: 15; CDR3nt: TGTGCCAGCAGCTCTAGCAGGACGGGCACCGGGGAGCTGTTTTTT; CDR3aa: CASSSSRTGTGELFF
j_gene: TRBJ1-5; abundance: -; d_gene: -; v_gene: TRBV19; len: 15; CDR3nt: TGTGCCAGTAGTGGCGGGGGAGGCGGCAATCAGCCCCAGCATTTT; CDR3aa: CASSGGGGGNQPQHF
j_gene: TRBJ2-7; abundance: -; d_gene: TRBD1; v_gene: TRBV5-1; len: 17; CDR3nt: TGCGCCAGCAGCTTGCTTCCCCGGGGACAGGGGGGTTCGGGGCAGTACTTC; CDR3aa: CASSLLPRGQGGSGQYF
j_gene: TRBJ2-2; abundance: once; d_gene: -; v_gene: TRBV6-6; len: 15; CDR3nt: TGTGCCAGCAGTTATTATGCTAGCTCTACCGGGGAGCTGTTTTTT; CDR3aa: CASSYYASSTGELFF
j_gene: TRBJ1-4; abundance: -; d_gene: -; v_gene: TRBV6-1; len: 16; CDR3nt: TGTGCCAGCAGTGAAGCGGCGGGGCAGGTTAATGAAAAACTGTTTTTT; CDR3aa: CASSEAAGQVNEKLFF
j_gene: TRBJ1-2; abundance: -; d_gene: TRBD1; v_gene: TRBV9; len: 17; CDR3nt: TGTGCCAGCAGCGGCCCGACAGGGGGCTCTGGTAACTATGGCTACACCTTC; CDR3aa: CASSGPTGGSGNYGYTF
j_gene: TRBJ2-3; abundance: -; d_gene: TRBD2; v_gene: TRBV4-1; len: 19; CDR3nt: TGCGCCAGCAGCCAAGATCTTCCTACTGGAGCGGGAGCGACAGATACGCAGTATTTT; CDR3aa: CASSQDLPTGAGATDTQYF
j_gene: TRBJ2-3; abundance: -; d_gene: TRBD2; v_gene: TRBV4-1; len: 18; CDR3nt: TGCGCCAGCAGCCAAGAGGTAGCAGCGGGAGGGCGCACAGATACGCAGTATTTT; CDR3aa: CASSQEVAAGGRTDTQYF
j_gene: TRBJ1-5; abundance: -; d_gene: TRBD1; v_gene: TRBV5-1; len: 17; CDR3nt: TGCGCCAGCAGCTTGGGCGACAGGGGGTTCGGCAATCAGCCCCAGCATTTT; CDR3aa: CASSLGDRGFGNQPQHF
j_gene: TRBJ1-1; abundance: -; d_gene: TRBD1; v_gene: TRBV3-1/TRBV3-2; len: 15; CDR3nt: TGTGCCAGCAGCCCCCACGGACAGGCGAACACTGAAGCTTTCTTT; CDR3aa: CASSPHGQANTEAFF
j_gene: TRBJ1-2; abundance: -; d_gene: TRBD1; v_gene: TRBV27; len: 18; CDR3nt: TGTGCCAGCAGTCCCTACAGGGGGCTGCTATTAGCTAACTATGGCTACACCTTC; CDR3aa: CASSPYRGLLLANYGYTF
j_gene: TRBJ2-7; abundance: -; d_gene: -; v_gene: TRBV2; len: 17; CDR3nt: TGTGCCAGCAGTCAGGGGGCGTTGGGGAGGGCCCCCTACGAGCAGTACTTC; CDR3aa: CASSQGALGRAPYEQYF
j_gene: TRBJ1-4; abundance: -; d_gene: TRBD1; v_gene: TRBV5-1; len: 13; CDR3nt: TGCGCCAGCAGCATACAGGGGAATGAAAAACTGTTTTTT; CDR3aa: CASSIQGNEKLFF
j_gene: TRBJ2-1; abundance: -; d_gene: -; v_gene: TRBV19; len: 17; CDR3nt: TGTGCCAGTAGCCCAAACAACTGGGCAGGGGCGGGTAATGAGCAGTTCTTC; CDR3aa: CASSPNNWAGAGNEQFF
j_gene: TRBJ1-3; abundance: -; d_gene: TRBD1; v_gene: TRBV9; len: 17; CDR3nt: TGTGCCAGCAGCGTATCAGACGGGACAGGGTCGAGGAACACCATATATTTT; CDR3aa: CASSVSDGTGSRNTIYF
j_gene: TRBJ2-6; abundance: many; d_gene: -; v_gene: TRBV18; len: 15; CDR3nt: TGTGCCAGCTCACTGAGAATCTCTGGGGCCAACGTCCTGACTTTC; CDR3aa: CASSLRISGANVLTF
j_gene: TRBJ2-4; abundance: -; d_gene: TRBD1; v_gene: TRBV11-2; len: 16; CDR3nt: TGTGCCAGCAGCTCCCGTTCAGGGGGCGCGAGAAACATTCAGTACTTC; CDR3aa: CASSSRSGGARNIQYF
j_gene: TRBJ1-3; abundance: -; d_gene: -; v_gene: TRBV12-3/TRBV12-4; len: 13; CDR3nt: TGTGCCAGCAGTTTTGGGGCGTGGAACACCATATATTTT; CDR3aa: CASSFGAWNTIYF
j_gene: TRBJ2-1; abundance: -; d_gene: -; v_gene: TRBV4-3; len: 15; CDR3nt: TGCGCCAGCAGCCAAGGATCGGGGGTCTACAATGAGCAGTTCTTC; CDR3aa: CASSQGSGVYNEQFF
j_gene: TRBJ2-2; abundance: -; d_gene: TRBD2; v_gene: TRBV19; len: 16; CDR3nt: TGTGCCAGTAGTATCCTTGGACTAGCGAGCACCGGGGAGCTGTTTTTT; CDR3aa: CASSILGLASTGELFF
j_gene: TRBJ2-7; abundance: -; d_gene: TRBD1; v_gene: TRBV30; len: 13; CDR3nt: TGTGCCTGGAGGAGGGACAGGCCATACGAGCAGTACTTC; CDR3aa: CAWRRDRPYEQYF
j_gene: TRBJ2-1; abundance: -; d_gene: -; v_gene: TRBV2; len: 15; CDR3nt: TGTGCCAGCAGTGAGGAGCCCTTCTCCTACAATGAGCAGTTCTTC; CDR3aa: CASSEEPFSYNEQFF
j_gene: TRBJ2-1; abundance: -; d_gene: TRBD2; v_gene: TRBV2; len: 15; CDR3nt: TGTGCCAGCAGTACGTCTAGCGGGCACTACAATGAGCAGTTCTTC; CDR3aa: CASSTSSGHYNEQFF
j_gene: TRBJ2-1; abundance: -; d_gene: TRBD2; v_gene: TRBV29-1; len: 19; CDR3nt: TGCAGCGCCATGAAACTGAGCGGGACTAGCGGACTAAACTACAATGAGCAGTTCTTC; CDR3aa: CSAMKLSGTSGLNYNEQFF
j_gene: TRBJ1-5; abundance: -; d_gene: TRBD1; v_gene: TRBV19; len: 15; CDR3nt: TGTGCCAGTACGCCGGGACAGGGAACCAATCAGCCCCAGCATTTT; CDR3aa: CASTPGQGTNQPQHF
j_gene: TRBJ2-1; abundance: -; d_gene: -; v_gene: TRBV10-3; len: 16; CDR3nt: TGTGCCATCAGTGAGGATAGCGAGCCCCCGTTTGATGAGCAGTTCTTC; CDR3aa: CAISEDSEPPFDEQFF
j_gene: TRBJ2-7; abundance: -; d_gene: -; v_gene: TRBV7-6; len: 14; CDR3nt: TGTGCCAGCAGCGCTACCCAGGGGTTCAACGAGCAGTACTTC; CDR3aa: CASSATQGFNEQYF
j_gene: TRBJ2-1; abundance: -; d_gene: TRBD2; v_gene: TRBV24-1; len: 16; CDR3nt: TGTGCCACCAGTGGAGTAGCGGGAGAATCCTACAATGAGCAGTTCTTC; CDR3aa: CATSGVAGESYNEQFF
j_gene: TRBJ1-2; abundance: -; d_gene: -; v_gene: TRBV19; len: 14; CDR3nt: TGTGCCAGTAGTCCAGGACAGAATTCCTATGGCTACACCTTC; CDR3aa: CASSPGQNSYGYTF
j_gene: TRBJ2-7; abundance: -; d_gene: -; v_gene: TRBV11-2; len: 14; CDR3nt: TGTGCCAGCAGCTGGACACTTAGCTCCTACGAGCAGTACTTC; CDR3aa: CASSWTLSSYEQYF
j_gene: TRBJ2-1; abundance: once; d_gene: TRBD2; v_gene: TRBV19; len: 19; CDR3nt: TGTGCCAGTAGTAGCCCTAGCGGACTACCAAATGTCATCTACAATGAGCAGTTCTTC; CDR3aa: CASSSPSGLPNVIYNEQFF